These 8 T cell receptor beta chains were sequenced from one sample in a study of blood T cell repertoires in COVID-19. Profiled with immunoSEQ multiplex PCR; TCRdb holds only in-frame clones, not every one. The sample carries about 320,000 clones, around 88% recorded once. The sequenced sample consisted of peripheral blood. These receptor sequences come from a woman between 50 and 59 years old with acute or convalescent COVID-19.

This chain joins TRBV2 and TRBJ1-2; no reliable D call. The V and J ends lost 7 bases and 6 bases respectively, with 12 bases between them. This CDR3 has 12 amino acids. Germline CDR1 reads SNHLY; CDR2 reads FYNNEI. CDR3 region: CASTFDVDGYTF. The CDR3, as DNA: TGTGCCAGCACCTTCGATGTAGATGGCTACACCTTC.

Comment on this clone: Other DNA sequences in this specimen translate into the identical CDR3. V gene TRBV18 combines with J gene TRBJ2-2, with D perhaps TRBD2 (5 bases). The ends were cut back, 2 bases at V and 4 bases at J, with 5 bases in the middle. CDR3 length: 13 amino acids. The germline CDR1 and CDR2 sequences are KGHSH and LQKENI. This CDR3 reads CASSPGGTGELFF. CDR3 DNA sequence: TGTGCCAGCTCACCAGGAGGCACCGGGGAGCTGTTTTTT.

The V gene is TRBV19, the J gene TRBJ2-7; D perhaps matches TRBD1 (5 bases). V was clipped by 3 bases and J by 3 bases, with 15 bases between them. This CDR3 contains 15 residues. From germline, CDR1 is LNHDA and CDR2 SQIVND (reference sequence). CDR3 coding DNA: TGTGCCAGTAGTATTAACTCCAGGGATCGCTACGAGCAGTACTTC. Amino acid sequence: CASSINSRDRYEQYF.

Here the CDR3 DNA reads TGCGCCAGCAGCCGAACCTCAGGGGACAATCAGCCCCAGCATTTT. This translates into CASSRTSGDNQPQHF. The V call is TRBV4-1, the J call TRBJ1-5; the D gene is possibly TRBD1 (6 bases). CDR1 and CDR2 (germline): MGHRA, YSYEKL. V lost 4 bases to trimming and J lost 3 bases, with 13 bases between them. CDR3 length: 15 residues.

The chain recombines TRBV6-1 with TRBJ2-7; unclear D gene. CDR3 length: 14 amino acids. V lost 2 bases and J 6 bases, leaving 14 bases between the germline ends. Germline loops: CDR1 MNHNS, CDR2 SASEGT. CDR3 amino acids: CASSERPVDSEQYV. The CDR3, as DNA: TGTGCCAGCAGTGAACGCCCAGTCGACTCCGAGCAGTACGTC.

The chain has TRBV20-1 and TRBJ2-5, with TRBD2 matching over 12 bases. CDR1 is DFQATT and CDR2 is SNEGSKA in the germline V gene (reference sequence). The trim removed 3 bases at V and 2 bases at J, leaving 1 base unmatched. The CDR3 totals 14 residues. For the CDR3, the DNA is TGCAGTGCTAGTACTAGCGGGGGGCAAGAGACCCAGTACTTC. Protein: CSASTSGGQETQYF.

The chain uses TRBV7-2 and TRBJ1-3, with 8 bases identical to TRBD1. CDR3 length: 16 residues. CDR1 is SGHTA, CDR2 FQGNSA, per germline. Trimming cost V 4 bases and J 0 bases; bases outside gene matches: 5. The CDR3 loop reads CASSWAGTGSGNTIYF. The DNA of the CDR3 is TGTGCCAGCAGCTGGGCCGGGACAGGCTCTGGAAACACCATATATTTT.

This clone has only one observation. This sequence joins TRBV14 and TRBJ2-1; tentatively, D is TRBD2 (5 bases). The V gene's germline CDR1 is SGHDN and CDR2 FVKESK. Trimming removed 3 bases from V and 13 bases from J, with 16 bases in between. CDR3 length: 13 residues. The CDR3 loop reads CASSQTGPSLQFF. CDR3 sequence (DNA): TGTGCCAGCAGCCAGACGGGTCCTAGCCTACAGTTCTTC.